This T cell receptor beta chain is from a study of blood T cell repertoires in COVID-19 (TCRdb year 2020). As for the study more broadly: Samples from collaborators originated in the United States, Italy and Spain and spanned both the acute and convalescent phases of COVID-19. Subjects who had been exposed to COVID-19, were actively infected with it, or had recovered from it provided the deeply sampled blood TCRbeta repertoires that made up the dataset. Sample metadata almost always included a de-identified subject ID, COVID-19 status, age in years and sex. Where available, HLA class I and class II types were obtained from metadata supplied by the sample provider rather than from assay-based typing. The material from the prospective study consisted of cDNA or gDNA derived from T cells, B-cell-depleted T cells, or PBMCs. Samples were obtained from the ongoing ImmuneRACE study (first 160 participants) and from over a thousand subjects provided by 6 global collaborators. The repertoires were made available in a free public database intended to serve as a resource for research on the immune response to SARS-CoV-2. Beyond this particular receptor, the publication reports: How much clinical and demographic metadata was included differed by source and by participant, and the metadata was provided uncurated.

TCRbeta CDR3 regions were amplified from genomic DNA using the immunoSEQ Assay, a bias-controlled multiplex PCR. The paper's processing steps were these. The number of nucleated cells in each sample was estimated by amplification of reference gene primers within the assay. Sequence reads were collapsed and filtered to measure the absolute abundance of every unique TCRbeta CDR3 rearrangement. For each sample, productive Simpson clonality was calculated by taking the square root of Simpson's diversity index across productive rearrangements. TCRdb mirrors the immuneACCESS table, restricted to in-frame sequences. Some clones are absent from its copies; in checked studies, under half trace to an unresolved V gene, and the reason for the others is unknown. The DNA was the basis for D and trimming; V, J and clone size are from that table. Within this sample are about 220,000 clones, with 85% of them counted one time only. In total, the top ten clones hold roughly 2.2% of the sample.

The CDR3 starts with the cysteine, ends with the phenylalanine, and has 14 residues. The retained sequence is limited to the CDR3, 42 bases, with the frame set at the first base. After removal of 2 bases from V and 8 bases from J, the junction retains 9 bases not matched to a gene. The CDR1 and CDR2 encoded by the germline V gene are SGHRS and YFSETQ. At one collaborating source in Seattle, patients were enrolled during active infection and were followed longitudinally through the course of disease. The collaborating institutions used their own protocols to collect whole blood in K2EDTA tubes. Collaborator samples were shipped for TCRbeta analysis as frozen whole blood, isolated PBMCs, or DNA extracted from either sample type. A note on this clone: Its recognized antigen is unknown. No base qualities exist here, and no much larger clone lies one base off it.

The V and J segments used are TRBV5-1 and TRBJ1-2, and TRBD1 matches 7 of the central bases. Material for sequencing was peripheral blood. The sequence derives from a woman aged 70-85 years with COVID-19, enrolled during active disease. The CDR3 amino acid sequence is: CASSFWDSGRGYTF. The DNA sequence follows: TGCGCCAGCAGCTTTTGGGACAGCGGGCGGGGCTACACCTTC.